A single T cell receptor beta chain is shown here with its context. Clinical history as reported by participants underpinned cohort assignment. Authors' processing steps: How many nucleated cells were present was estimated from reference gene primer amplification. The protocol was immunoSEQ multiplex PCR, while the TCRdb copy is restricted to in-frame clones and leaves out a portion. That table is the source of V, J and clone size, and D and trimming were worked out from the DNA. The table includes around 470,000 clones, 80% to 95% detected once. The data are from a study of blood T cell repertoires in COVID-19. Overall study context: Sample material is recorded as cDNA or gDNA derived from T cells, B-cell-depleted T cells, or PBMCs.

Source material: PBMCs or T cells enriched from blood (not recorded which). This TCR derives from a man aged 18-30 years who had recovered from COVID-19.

CDR3 sequence (DNA): TGCGCCAGCAGCCAAGCCCCCAATCAGCCCCAGCATTTT. This codes for CASSQAPNQPQHF. This chain connects TRBV5-1 to TRBJ1-5; D is uncertain. The V gene lost 4 bases and the J gene lost 3 bases, with 8 bases spanning the gap. The CDR3 spans 13 residues. Germline CDR1 reads SGHRS; CDR2 reads YFSETQ.